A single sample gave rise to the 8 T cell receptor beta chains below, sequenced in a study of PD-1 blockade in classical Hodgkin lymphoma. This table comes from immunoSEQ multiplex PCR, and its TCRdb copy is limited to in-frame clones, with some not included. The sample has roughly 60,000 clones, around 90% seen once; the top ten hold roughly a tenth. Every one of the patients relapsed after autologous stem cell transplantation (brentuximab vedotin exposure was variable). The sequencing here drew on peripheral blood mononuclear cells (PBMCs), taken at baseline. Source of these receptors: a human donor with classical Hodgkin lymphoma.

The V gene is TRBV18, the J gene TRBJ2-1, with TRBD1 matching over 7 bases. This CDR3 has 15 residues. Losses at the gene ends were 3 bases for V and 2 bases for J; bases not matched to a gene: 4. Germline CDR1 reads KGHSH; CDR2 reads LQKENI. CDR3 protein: CASSPTGSTYNEQFF. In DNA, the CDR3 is TGTGCCAGCTCACCGACAGGGTCTACCTACAATGAGCAGTTCTTC.

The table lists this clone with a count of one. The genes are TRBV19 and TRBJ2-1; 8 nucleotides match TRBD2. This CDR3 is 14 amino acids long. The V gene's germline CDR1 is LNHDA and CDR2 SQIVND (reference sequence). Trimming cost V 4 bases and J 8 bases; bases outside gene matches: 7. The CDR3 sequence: CASSRSGGPYEQFF. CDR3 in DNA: TGTGCCAGTAGTAGAAGCGGGGGCCCTTATGAGCAGTTCTTC. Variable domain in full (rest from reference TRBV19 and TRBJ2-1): DGGITQSPKYLFRKEGQNVTLSCEQNLNHDAMYWYRQDPGQGLRLIYYSQIVNDFQKGDIAEGYSVSREKKESFPLTVTSAQKNPTAFYLCASSRSGGPYEQFFGPGTRLTVL.

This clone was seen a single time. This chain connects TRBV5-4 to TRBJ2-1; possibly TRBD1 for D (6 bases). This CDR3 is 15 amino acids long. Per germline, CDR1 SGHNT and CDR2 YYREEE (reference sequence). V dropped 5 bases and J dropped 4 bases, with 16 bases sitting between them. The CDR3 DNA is TGTGCCAGCAGGAAGGGGGTGGACGGTTACAATGAGCAGTTCTTC. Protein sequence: CASRKGVDGYNEQFF. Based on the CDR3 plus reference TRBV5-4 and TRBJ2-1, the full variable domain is ETGVTQSPTHLIKTRGQQVTLRCSSQSGHNTVSWYQQALGQGPQFIFQYYREEENGRGNFPPRFSGLQFPNYSSELNVNALELDDSALYLCASRKGVDGYNEQFFGPGTRLTVL.

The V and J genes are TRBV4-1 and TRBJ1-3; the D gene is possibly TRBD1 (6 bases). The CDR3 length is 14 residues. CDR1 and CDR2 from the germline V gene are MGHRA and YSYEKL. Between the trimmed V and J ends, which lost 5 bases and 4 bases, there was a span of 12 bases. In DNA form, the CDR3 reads TGCGCCAGCAGCTCACAGGGATACGGAAACACCATATATTTT. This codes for CASSSQGYGNTIYF.

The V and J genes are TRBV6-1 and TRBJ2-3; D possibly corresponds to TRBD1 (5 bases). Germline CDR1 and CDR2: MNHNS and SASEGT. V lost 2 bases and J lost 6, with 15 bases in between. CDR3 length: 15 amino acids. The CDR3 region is CASSEQGNSGDTQYF. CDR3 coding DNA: TGTGCCAGCAGTGAACAGGGTAACTCAGGGGATACGCAGTATTTT.

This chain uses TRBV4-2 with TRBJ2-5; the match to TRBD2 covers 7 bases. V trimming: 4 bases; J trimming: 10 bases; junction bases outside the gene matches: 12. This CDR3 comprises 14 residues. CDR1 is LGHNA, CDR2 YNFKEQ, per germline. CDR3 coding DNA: TGTGCCAGCAGCCCACAAGAGGTGGGAGGGCTCCAGTACTTC. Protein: CASSPQEVGGLQYF.

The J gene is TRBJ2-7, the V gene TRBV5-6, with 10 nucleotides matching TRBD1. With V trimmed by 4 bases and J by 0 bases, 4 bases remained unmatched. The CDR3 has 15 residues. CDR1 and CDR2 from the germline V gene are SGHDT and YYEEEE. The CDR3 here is CASSGGQGRSYEQYF. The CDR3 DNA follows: TGTGCCAGCAGCGGGGGACAGGGGCGCTCCTACGAGCAGTACTTC.

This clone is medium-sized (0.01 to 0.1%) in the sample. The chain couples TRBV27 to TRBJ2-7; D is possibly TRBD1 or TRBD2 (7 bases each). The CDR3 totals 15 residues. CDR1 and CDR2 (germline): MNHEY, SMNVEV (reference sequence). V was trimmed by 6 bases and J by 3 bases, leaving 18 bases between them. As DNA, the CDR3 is TGTGCCAGCAGCCACCAGGGGGGGAACTACTACGAGCAGTACTTC. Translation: CASSHQGGNYYEQYF.